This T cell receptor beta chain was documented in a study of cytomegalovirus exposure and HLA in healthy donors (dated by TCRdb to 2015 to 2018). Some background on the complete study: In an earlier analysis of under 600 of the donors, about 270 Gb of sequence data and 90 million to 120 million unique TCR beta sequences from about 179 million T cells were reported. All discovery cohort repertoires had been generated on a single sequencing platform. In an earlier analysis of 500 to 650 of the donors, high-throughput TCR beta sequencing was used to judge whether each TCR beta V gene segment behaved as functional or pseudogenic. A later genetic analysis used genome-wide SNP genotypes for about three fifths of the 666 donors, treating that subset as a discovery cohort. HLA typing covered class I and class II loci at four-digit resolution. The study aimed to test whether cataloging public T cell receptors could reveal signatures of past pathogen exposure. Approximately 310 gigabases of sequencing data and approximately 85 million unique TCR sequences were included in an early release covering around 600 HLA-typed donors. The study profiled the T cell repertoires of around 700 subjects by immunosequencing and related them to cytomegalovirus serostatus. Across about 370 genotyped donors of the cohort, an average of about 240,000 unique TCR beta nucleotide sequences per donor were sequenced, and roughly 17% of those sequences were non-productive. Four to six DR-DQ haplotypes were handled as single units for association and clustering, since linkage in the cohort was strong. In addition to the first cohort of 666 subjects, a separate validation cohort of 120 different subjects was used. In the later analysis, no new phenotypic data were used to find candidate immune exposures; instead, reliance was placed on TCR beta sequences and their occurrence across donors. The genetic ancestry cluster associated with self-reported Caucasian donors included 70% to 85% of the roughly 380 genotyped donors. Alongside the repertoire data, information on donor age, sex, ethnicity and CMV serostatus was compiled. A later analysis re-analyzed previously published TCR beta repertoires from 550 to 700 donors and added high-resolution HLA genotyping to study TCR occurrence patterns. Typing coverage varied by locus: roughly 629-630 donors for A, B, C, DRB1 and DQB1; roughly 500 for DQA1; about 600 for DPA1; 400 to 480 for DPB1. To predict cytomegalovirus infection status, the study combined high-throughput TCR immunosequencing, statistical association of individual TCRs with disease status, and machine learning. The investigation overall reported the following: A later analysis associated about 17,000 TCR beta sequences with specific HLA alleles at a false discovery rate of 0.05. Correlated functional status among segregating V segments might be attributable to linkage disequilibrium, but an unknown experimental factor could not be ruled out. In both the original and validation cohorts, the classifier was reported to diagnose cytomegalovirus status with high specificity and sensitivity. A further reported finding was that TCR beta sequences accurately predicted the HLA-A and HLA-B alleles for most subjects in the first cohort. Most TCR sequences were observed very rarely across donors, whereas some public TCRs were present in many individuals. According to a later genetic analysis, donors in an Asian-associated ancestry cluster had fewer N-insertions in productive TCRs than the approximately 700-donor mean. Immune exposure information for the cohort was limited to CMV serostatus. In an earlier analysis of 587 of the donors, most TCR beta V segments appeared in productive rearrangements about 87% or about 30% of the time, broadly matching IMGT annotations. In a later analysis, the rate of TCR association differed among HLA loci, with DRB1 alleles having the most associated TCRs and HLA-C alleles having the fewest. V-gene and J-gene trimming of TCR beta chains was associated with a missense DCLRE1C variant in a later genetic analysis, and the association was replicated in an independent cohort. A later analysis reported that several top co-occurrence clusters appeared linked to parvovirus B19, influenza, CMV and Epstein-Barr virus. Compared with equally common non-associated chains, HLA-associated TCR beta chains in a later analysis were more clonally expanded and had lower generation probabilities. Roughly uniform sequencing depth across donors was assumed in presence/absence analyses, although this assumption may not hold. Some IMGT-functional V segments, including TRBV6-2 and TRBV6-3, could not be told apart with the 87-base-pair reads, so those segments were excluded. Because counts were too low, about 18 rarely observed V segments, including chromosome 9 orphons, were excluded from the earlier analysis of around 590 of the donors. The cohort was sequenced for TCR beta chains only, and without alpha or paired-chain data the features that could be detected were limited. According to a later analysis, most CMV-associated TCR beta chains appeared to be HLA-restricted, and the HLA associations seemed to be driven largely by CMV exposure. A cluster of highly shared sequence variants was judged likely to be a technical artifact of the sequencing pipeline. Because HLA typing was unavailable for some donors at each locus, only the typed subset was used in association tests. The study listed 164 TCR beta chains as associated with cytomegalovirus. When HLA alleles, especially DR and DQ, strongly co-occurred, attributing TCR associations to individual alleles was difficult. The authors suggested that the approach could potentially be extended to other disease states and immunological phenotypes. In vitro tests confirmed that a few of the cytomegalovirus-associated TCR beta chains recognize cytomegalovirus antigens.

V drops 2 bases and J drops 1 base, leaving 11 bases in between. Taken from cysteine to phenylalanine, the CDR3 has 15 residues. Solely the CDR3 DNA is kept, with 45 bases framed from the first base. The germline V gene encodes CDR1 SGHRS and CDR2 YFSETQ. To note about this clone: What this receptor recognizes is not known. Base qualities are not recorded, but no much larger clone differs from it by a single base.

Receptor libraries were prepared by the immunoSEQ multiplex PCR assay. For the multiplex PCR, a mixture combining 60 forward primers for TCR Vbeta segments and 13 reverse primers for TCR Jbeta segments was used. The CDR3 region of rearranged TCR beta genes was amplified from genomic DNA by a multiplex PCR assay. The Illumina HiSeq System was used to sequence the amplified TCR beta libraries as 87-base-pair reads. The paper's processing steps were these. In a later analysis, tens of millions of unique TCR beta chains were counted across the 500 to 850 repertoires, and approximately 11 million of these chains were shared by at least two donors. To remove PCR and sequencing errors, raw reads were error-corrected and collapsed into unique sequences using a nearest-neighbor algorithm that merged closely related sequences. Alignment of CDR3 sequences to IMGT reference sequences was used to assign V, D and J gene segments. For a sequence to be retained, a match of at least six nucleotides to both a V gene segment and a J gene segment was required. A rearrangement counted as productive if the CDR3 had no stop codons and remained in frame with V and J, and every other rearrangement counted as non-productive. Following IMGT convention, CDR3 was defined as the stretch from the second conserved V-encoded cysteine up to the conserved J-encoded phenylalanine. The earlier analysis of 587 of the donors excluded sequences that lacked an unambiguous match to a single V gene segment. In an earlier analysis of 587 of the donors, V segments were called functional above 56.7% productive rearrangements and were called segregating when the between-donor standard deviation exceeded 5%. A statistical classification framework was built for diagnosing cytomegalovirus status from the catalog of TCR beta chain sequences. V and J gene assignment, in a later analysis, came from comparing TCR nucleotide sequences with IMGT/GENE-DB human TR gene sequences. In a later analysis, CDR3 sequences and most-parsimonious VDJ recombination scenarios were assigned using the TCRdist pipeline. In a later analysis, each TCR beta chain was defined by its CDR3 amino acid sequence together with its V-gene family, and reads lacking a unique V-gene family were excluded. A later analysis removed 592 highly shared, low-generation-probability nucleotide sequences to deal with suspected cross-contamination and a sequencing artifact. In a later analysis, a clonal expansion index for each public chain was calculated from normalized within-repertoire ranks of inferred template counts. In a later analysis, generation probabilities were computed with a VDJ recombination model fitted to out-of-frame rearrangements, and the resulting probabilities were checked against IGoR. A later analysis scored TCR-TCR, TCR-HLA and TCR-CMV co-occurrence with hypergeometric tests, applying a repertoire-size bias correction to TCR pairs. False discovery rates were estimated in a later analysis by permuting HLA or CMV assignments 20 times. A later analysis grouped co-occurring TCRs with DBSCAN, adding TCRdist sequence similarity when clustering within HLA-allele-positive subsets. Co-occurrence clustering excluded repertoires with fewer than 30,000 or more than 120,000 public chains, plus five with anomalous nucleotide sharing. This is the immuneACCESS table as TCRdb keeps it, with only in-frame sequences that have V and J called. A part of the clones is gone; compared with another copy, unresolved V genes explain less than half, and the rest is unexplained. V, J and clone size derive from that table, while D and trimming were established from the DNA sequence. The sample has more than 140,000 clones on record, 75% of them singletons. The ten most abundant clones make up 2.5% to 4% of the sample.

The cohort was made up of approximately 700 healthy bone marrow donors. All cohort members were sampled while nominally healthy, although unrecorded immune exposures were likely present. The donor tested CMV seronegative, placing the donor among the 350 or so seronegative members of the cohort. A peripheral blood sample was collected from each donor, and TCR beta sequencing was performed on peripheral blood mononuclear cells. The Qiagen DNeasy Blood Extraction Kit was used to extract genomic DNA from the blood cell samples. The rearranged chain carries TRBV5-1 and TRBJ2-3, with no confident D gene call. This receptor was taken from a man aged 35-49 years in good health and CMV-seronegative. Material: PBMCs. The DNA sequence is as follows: TGCGCCAGCAGCTTAAATACAGCCGGCACAGATACGCAGTATTTT. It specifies CASSLNTAGTDTQYF.